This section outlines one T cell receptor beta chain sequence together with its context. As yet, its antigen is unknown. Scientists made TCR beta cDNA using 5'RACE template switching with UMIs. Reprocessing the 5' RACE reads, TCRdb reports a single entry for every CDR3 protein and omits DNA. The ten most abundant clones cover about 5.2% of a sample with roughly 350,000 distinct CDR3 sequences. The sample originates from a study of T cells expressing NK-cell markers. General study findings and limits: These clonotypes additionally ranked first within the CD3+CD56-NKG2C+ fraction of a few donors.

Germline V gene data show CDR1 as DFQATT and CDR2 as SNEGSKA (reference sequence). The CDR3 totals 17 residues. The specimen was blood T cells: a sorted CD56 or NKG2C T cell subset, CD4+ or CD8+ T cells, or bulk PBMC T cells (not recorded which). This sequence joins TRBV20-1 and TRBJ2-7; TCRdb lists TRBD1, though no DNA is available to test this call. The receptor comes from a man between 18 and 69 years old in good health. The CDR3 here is CSANGRHTTGGGYEQYF.